The 21 T cell receptor beta chains presented below share a single source sample, sequenced in a study of T cell repertoires in cytomegalovirus infection. Via MiXCR, TCRdb re-called the reads, giving one row per CDR3 protein. The sample includes approximately 110,000 distinct CDR3 sequences, around 10% of them seen just once. These receptors lack a known antigen. Sequenced: PBMCs, sequenced either directly or after in vitro stimulation (not recorded which). The receptors here all came from a human donor in good health (CMV status not recorded). Some clones in this sample may be carry-over from other donors' samples.

This clonotype has just a few counts. CDR3 sequence: CASSVGGGSPNEQFF. CDR3 in DNA: TGTGCCAGCAGCGTAGGTGGGGGCTCCCCCAATGAGCAGTTCTTC. This chain connects TRBV9 to TRBJ2-1, with D possibly matching TRBD1 (6 bases). CDR1 SGDLS and CDR2 YYNGEE come from the germline V gene. The CDR3 is made up of 15 amino acids. Trimming cost V 0 bases and J 6 bases, with 13 bases left between them.

This clonotype has more than one count but fewer than ten. The V gene is TRBV6-1, the J gene TRBJ1-5; D is uncertain. CDR3 length: 12 residues. Germline V lookup: CDR1 MNHNS, CDR2 SASEGT. The ends were cut back, 1 base at V and 9 bases at J, with 7 bases in the middle. The CDR3: CASSEVSRPQHF. Here the CDR3 DNA reads TGTGCCAGCAGTGAAGTTAGTCGGCCCCAGCATTTT.

The chain employs TRBV5-6 and TRBJ2-3, with a weak D call TRBD1 (5 bases). Trimming cost V 1 base and J 5 bases, with 11 bases left between them. This CDR3 is built from 14 residues. The germline V gene has CDR1 SGHDT and CDR2 YYEEEE. Here the CDR3 reads CASSLRRAQDTQYF. CDR3 DNA: TGTGCCAGCAGCTTGCGCAGGGCCCAAGATACGCAGTATTTT.

This clonotype was recorded a few times. This rearrangement joins TRBV5-6 to TRBJ2-7; D call uncertain. V gave up 0 bases and J gave up 4 bases, with 11 bases separating them. CDR1 SGHDT and CDR2 YYEEEE come from the germline V gene. CDR3 size: 14 residues. The CDR3 loop is CASSLGRVGYEQYF. CDR3 DNA: TGTGCCAGCAGCTTGGGAAGGGTTGGGTACGAGCAGTACTTC.

The genes are TRBV23-1 and TRBJ2-4, with D unclear. TRBV23-1 is an ORF for which the function is uncertain. The CDR3 contains 17 residues. V was shortened by 4 bases and J by 0 bases, with 16 bases between the two germline ends. The CDR3 loop reads CASSPTRKTLAKNIQYF. The CDR3 DNA reads TGCGCCAGCAGTCCGACTCGGAAGACCCTAGCCAAAAACATTCAGTACTTC.

The sample holds many counts of this clonotype. J is TRBJ1-1 and V is TRBV4-3, with 8 bases that match TRBD1. CDR1 and CDR2 from the germline V gene are LGHNA and YSLEER. The CDR3 extends over 13 amino acids. The V and J ends lost 4 bases and 10 bases, in that order; junction bases with no gene match: 8. The CDR3 bases are TGCGCCAGCAGCCGTGGACAGGGCGGGGGAGCTTTCTTT. Its translation: CASSRGQGGGAFF.

The chain is built from TRBV20-1 and TRBJ1-5; tentative D call: TRBD1 (5 bases). The germline CDR1 and CDR2 sequences are DFQATT and SNEGSKA (reference sequence). The CDR3 covers 14 residues. The V and J ends lost 1 base and 5 bases respectively, with 12 bases between them. The CDR3 spells CSARAGGTHQPQHF. DNA for the CDR3: TGCAGTGCTAGAGCCGGGGGGACCCATCAGCCCCAGCATTTT.

The chain combines TRBV20-1 with TRBJ2-3; 8 nucleotides agree with TRBD2. Germline V lookup: CDR1 DFQATT, CDR2 SNEGSKA (reference sequence). V dropped 3 bases and J dropped 3; count of bases not matched to a gene: 5. The CDR3 sequence is 14 residues long. The CDR3, as DNA: TGCAGTGCTAGTATTAGCGGGAAGACAGATACGCAGTATTTT. Translating it yields CSASISGKTDTQYF.

A few counts support this clonotype. V usage is TRBV19 and J usage is TRBJ2-7; 8 bases line up with TRBD1. This CDR3 has 14 residues. The ends lost 7 bases at V and 1 base at J; junction bases unmatched: 6. Germline values: CDR1 LNHDA, CDR2 SQIVND (reference sequence). The CDR3 loop is CASKDRDNSYEQYV. In DNA form, the CDR3 reads TGTGCCAGTAAGGACAGGGATAATTCCTACGAGCAGTACGTC.

The chain employs TRBV7-8 and TRBJ2-3; 7 positions agree with TRBD1. The CDR3 has 18 residues. The V and J ends lost 5 bases and 1 base, in that order; junction bases with no gene match: 15. CDR1 is SGHVS, CDR2 FQNEAQ, per germline. CDR3 sequence reads: CASSLRQGSWTGTDTQYF. The CDR3 DNA follows: TGTGCCAGCAGCCTGAGACAGGGTAGTTGGACGGGCACAGATACGCAGTATTTT.

The rearrangement uses TRBV4-1 and TRBJ2-7, with 11 bases fitting TRBD1. Germline CDR1 is MGHRA and CDR2 is YSYEKL. This CDR3 spans 15 amino acids. Trimming at V came to 6 bases and at J to 4 bases, leaving 8 bases not matched to a gene. DNA for the CDR3: TGCGCCAGCAGGAGTACGGGACAGGGGGGTTACGAGCAGTACTTC. This sequence encodes CASRSTGQGGYEQYF.

The chain is built from TRBV15 and TRBJ2-1, with a possible D match to TRBD2 (5 bases). The CDR3 is made up of 15 amino acids. V lost 0 bases, J lost 7 bases, and 13 bases lay in between. Germline values: CDR1 LNHNV, CDR2 YYDKDF (reference sequence). The DNA of the CDR3 is TGTGCCACCAGCAGAGATGAGGGAAGAGGTAATGAGCAGTTCTTC. Its translation: CATSRDEGRGNEQFF. The whole variable domain, filled in from reference TRBV15 and TRBJ2-1, reads DAMVIQNPRYQVTQFGKPVTLSCSQTLNHNVMYWYQQKSSQAPKLLFHYYDKDFNNEADTPDNFQSRRPNTSFCFLDIRSPGLGDTAMYLCATSRDEGRGNEQFFGPGTRLTVL.

The table lists this clonotype with many counts. The J gene is TRBJ2-3, the V gene TRBV7-2, with 11 bases matching TRBD2. The CDR3 is 16 residues long. Germline CDR1 and CDR2: SGHTA and FQGNSA. The J segment lost 3 bases and the V segment lost 4 bases, leaving 6 bases of the junction unmatched. The CDR3 sequence is CASSSGTSGATDTQYF. The DNA for the CDR3 is TGTGCCAGCAGCTCCGGGACTAGCGGAGCGACAGATACGCAGTATTTT.

The chain combines TRBV5-4 with TRBJ2-3, with D perhaps given as TRBD1 or TRBD2 (5 bases each). Trimming cost V 5 bases and J 2 bases, with 15 bases left between them. The CDR3 spans 15 residues. Looked up from germline, CDR1 is SGHNT and CDR2 is YYREEE (reference sequence). This CDR3 is CASSRDQRVTDTQYF. CDR3 DNA sequence: TGTGCCAGCAGTAGGGACCAGCGTGTCACAGATACGCAGTATTTT.

V usage is TRBV7-2 and J usage is TRBJ2-5; maybe TRBD2 (6 bases). Germline V lookup: CDR1 SGHTA, CDR2 FQGNSA. The V gene lost 4 bases and the J gene lost 5 bases, with 14 bases spanning the gap. This CDR3 spans 14 amino acids. The CDR3 spells CASSSRAGPETQYF. The CDR3 bases are TGTGCCAGCAGCTCTAGGGCGGGGCCGGAGACCCAGTACTTC.

To note about this clonotype: This may be a read error: a much more frequent sequence differs by one nucleotide. The chain has TRBV7-2 and TRBJ2-7, with D possibly TRBD1 on 6 matching bases. CDR1 is SGHTA and CDR2 is FQGNSA in the germline V gene. V was cut by 1 base and J by 2 bases, with 12 bases left in between. CDR3 length: 15 amino acids. CDR3 sequence: CASSLVWDTTYEQYF. The DNA for the CDR3 is TGTGCCAGCAGCTTAGTTTGGGACACAACCTACGAGCAGTACTTC.

This clonotype occurred many times. The rearrangement links TRBV4-3 to TRBJ2-2; 7 bases are shared with TRBD2. J was trimmed by 6 bases and V by 4 bases; bases with no gene match: 8. The CDR3 is 15 amino acids. CDR1 LGHNA and CDR2 YSLEER come from the germline V gene. The CDR3 region has the DNA TGCGCCAGCAGCCTTAGGGCGGGAGATCCCGGGGAGCTGTTTTTT. It encodes CASSLRAGDPGELFF.

As regards this clonotype: Possible read error: a much larger clone is one base away. The V gene is TRBV11-2, the J gene TRBJ1-2; D may be TRBD1 (5 bases). The CDR3 loop spans 15 amino acids. Per germline, CDR1 SGHAT and CDR2 FQNNGV. Written as DNA, the CDR3 is TGTGCCAGCAGCTTCCCTGGGGGGATCGGCTATGGCTTCACCTTC. Translated, it gives CASSFPGGIGYGFTF.

This clonotype was observed a handful of times. The chain couples TRBV20-1 to TRBJ1-4; weak D call: TRBD1 (5 bases). The V gene lost 2 bases and the J gene lost 4 bases, with 8 bases spanning the gap. Germline V gene lookup returns CDR1 DFQATT and CDR2 SNEGSKA (reference sequence). The CDR3 contains 13 residues. The CDR3 DNA follows: TGCAGTGCTAGAAAGGGGATTAATGAAAAACTGTTTTTT. It yields the protein CSARKGINEKLFF.

In regard to this clonotype: This sequence may be a read error, since a much larger clone differs from it by one base. The chain recombines TRBV9 with TRBJ1-1, with a tentative D call TRBD1 (6 bases). Germline loops: CDR1 SGDLS, CDR2 YYNGEE. The CDR3 contains 16 residues. DNA of the CDR3: TGTGCCGGCAGCGACCCAAAACAAGGGGGGAGGACTGAAGCTTTCTTT. Encoded protein: CAGSDPKQGGRTEAFF.

This clonotype was seen repeatedly, ten times or more. The V and J genes are TRBV5-1 and TRBJ2-2, with 7 bases that match TRBD2. This CDR3 comprises 15 residues. V lost 7 bases, J lost 5 bases, and 11 bases stayed unmatched. Looked up from germline, CDR1 is SGHRS and CDR2 is YFSETQ. The CDR3 loop reads CASQGAGLKTGELFF. As DNA, the CDR3 is TGCGCCAGCCAAGGAGCGGGACTAAAAACCGGGGAGCTGTTTTTT.